Shown below are 8 T cell receptor beta chains from a single sample sequenced in a study of blood T cell repertoires in COVID-19. Using immunoSEQ multiplex PCR, the repertoire was profiled, and TCRdb retains in-frame clones only, with some absent. The sample contains over 250,000 clones, approximately 90% of which appear only once. The sequencing sample was made of peripheral blood. These receptors were collected from a woman between 40 and 55 years old who had recovered from COVID-19.

The chain employs TRBV30 and TRBJ1-5, with 10 bases that match TRBD1. V lost 3 bases and J lost 7; bases outside the gene matches: 3. Germline CDR1 GTSNPN, CDR2 SVGIG (reference sequence). This CDR3 is built from 13 residues. The CDR3 DNA sequence: TGTGCCTGGAGGGGACAGGGGAGGCAGCCCCAGCATTTT. Translated, it gives CAWRGQGRQPQHF. Full variable domain (rest looked up from reference TRBV30 and TRBJ1-5): SQTIHQWPATLVQPVGSPLSLECTVEGTSNPNLYWYRQAAGRGLQLLFYSVGIGQISSEVPQNLSASRPQDRQFILSSKKLLLSDSGFYLCAWRGQGRQPQHFGDGTRLSIL.

This clone was seen only once. Lacking the conserved final phenylalanine or tryptophan, this CDR3 likely reflects a read error. The DNA is left out, because the CDR3 cannot be placed on it with certainty; the CDR3 is given as TCRdb lists it. The chain links TRBV6-1 to TRBJ1-2; the DNA was not used to check the table's D call, TRBD1. The germline V gene has CDR1 MNHNS and CDR2 SASEGT. From its first to its last residue, the CDR3 has 14 amino acids. The CDR3 loop is CASSEAPTGTAVRI.

The rearrangement joins TRBV29-1 to TRBJ2-1; 7 nucleotides line up with TRBD2. Trimming at V came to 4 bases and at J to 0 bases, leaving 6 bases not matched to a gene. CDR1 and CDR2 (germline): SQVTM, ANQGSEA. The CDR3 length is 15 residues. CDR3 amino acids: CSVGASGSSYNEQFF. The CDR3 coding sequence is TGCAGCGTTGGGGCTAGCGGATCCTCCTACAATGAGCAGTTCTTC.

The CDR3 sequence is CASSLDRGNQPQHF. The CDR3 bases are TGTGCCAGCAGTTTGGACAGGGGCAATCAGCCCCAGCATTTT. This chain uses TRBV28 with TRBJ1-5; 8 positions agree with TRBD1. The CDR3 runs 14 residues. Germline V gives CDR1 MDHEN, CDR2 SYDVKM. V shed 3 bases, J shed 2 bases, and the junction held 0 bases outside the gene matches.

The J gene is TRBJ2-5, the V gene TRBV6-6, with 10 bases fitting TRBD2. The length of the CDR3 is 14 residues. Trimming removed 6 bases from V and 3 bases from J; junction bases left unmatched: 4. Germline CDR1 is MNHNY and CDR2 is SVGAGI (reference sequence). CDR3: CASRASGREETQYF. CDR3 sequence (DNA): TGTGCCAGCAGGGCCAGCGGGAGGGAAGAGACCCAGTACTTC.

This clone was recorded once. This chain links TRBV10-3 with TRBJ2-7, with 11 nucleotides matching TRBD2. The germline CDR1 and CDR2 sequences are ENHRY and SYGVKD. The CDR3 contains 15 residues. J was trimmed by 3 bases and V by 8 bases; bases with no gene match: 9. CDR3 nucleotide sequence: TGTGCCATCGCCCCACCGGGACTAGCGGTCTACGAGCAGTACTTC. Translation: CAIAPPGLAVYEQYF.

The chain combines TRBV4-1 with TRBJ2-1, with TRBD2 matching 11 bases. The CDR3 has 14 residues. V trimming: 1 base; J trimming: 9 bases; junction bases outside the gene matches: 2. Germline-derived CDR1 and CDR2 are MGHRA and YSYEKL. The CDR3 DNA is TGCGCCAGCAGCCAAGGGGGACTAGCGGCTGAGCAGTTCTTC. It is translated as CASSQGGLAAEQFF.

The chain carries TRBV5-4 and TRBJ1-1, with D perhaps matching TRBD1 (5 bases). The germline V gene has CDR1 SGHNT and CDR2 YYREEE (reference sequence). The CDR3 is 14 residues long. The V gene lost 1 base and the J gene lost 0 bases, with 7 bases spanning the gap. CDR3 protein: CASSLRGMNTEAFF. The CDR3 DNA follows: TGTGCCAGCAGCTTGAGGGGTATGAACACTGAAGCTTTCTTT. The whole variable domain, remainder taken from reference TRBV5-4 and TRBJ1-1, is ETGVTQSPTHLIKTRGQQVTLRCSSQSGHNTVSWYQQALGQGPQFIFQYYREEENGRGNFPPRFSGLQFPNYSSELNVNALELDDSALYLCASSLRGMNTEAFFGQGTRLTVV.